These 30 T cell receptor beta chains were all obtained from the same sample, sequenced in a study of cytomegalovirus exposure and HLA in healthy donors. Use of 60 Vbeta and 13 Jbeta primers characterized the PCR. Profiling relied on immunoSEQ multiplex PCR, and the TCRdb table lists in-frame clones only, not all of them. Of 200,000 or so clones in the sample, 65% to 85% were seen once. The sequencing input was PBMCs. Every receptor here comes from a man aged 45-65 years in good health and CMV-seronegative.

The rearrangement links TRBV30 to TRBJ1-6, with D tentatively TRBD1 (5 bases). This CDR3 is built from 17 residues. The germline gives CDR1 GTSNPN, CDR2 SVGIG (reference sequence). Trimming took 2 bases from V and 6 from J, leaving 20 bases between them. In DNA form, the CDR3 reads TGTGCCTGGAGTAAGGCCGGGGGAGGTAGGGGTAATTCACCCCTCCACTTT. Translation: CAWSKAGGGRGNSPLHF.

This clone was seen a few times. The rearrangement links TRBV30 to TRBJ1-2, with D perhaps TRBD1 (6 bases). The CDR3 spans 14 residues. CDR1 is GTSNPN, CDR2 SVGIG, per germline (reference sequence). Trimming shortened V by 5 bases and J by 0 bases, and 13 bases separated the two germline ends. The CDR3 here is CAWSTDRSNYGYTF. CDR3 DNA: TGTGCCTGGTCTACTGACAGGTCTAACTATGGCTACACCTTC.

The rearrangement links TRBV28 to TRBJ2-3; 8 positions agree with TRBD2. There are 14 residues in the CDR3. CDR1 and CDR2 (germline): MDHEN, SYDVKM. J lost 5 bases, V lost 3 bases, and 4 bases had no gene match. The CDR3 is CASSLVSGVDTQYF. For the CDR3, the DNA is TGTGCCAGCAGTTTGGTTAGCGGGGTAGATACGCAGTATTTT.

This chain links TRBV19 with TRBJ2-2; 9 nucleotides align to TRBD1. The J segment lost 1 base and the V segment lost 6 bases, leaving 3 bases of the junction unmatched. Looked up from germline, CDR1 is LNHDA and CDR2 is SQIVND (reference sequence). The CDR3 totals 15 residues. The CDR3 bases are TGTGCCAGTAGGCCGGGACAGGGGAACACCGGGGAGCTGTTTTTT. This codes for CASRPGQGNTGELFF.

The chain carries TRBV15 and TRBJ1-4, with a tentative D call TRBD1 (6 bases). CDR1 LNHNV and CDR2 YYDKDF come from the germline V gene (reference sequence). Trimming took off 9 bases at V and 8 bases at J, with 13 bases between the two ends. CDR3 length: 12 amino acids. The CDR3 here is CATAGAEEKLFF. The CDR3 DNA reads TGTGCCACGGCGGGGGCCGAGGAAAAACTGTTTTTT.

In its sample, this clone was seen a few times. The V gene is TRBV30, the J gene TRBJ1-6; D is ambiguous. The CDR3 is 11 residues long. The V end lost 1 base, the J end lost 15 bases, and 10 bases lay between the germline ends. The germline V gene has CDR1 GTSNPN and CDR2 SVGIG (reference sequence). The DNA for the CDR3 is TGTGCCTGGAGTGAGAGTCCTCACCTCCACTTT. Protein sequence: CAWSESPHLHF.

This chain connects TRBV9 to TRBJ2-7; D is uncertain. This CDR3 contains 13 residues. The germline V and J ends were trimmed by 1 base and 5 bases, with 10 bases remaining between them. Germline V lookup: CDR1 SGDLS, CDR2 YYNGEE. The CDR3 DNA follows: TGTGCCAGCAGCGTAAACGGGTACAACGAGCAGTACTTC. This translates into CASSVNGYNEQYF.

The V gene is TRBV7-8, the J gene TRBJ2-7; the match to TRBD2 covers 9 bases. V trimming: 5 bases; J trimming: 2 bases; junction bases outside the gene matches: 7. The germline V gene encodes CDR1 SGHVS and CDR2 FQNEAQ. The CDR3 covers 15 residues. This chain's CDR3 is CASSPAGGFAYEQYF. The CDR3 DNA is TGTGCCAGCAGCCCCGCGGGGGGGTTCGCCTACGAGCAGTACTTC.

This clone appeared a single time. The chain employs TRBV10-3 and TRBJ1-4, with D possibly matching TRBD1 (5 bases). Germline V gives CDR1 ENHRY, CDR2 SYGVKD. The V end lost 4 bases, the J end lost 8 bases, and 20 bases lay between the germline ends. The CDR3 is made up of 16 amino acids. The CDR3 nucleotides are TGTGCCATCAGTGCTAACCTAGACAGAGGAAAGGAAAAACTGTTTTTT. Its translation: CAISANLDRGKEKLFF.

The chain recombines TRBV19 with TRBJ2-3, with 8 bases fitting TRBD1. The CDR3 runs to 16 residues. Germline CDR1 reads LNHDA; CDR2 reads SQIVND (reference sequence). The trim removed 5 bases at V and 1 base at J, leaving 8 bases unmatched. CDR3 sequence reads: CASSSLDRVGTDTQYF. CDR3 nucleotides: TGTGCCAGTAGTTCTTTGGACAGGGTCGGCACAGATACGCAGTATTTT.

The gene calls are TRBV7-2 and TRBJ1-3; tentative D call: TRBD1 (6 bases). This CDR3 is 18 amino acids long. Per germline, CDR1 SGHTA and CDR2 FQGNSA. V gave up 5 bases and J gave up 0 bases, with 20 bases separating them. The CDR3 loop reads CASSPRGPLQGSGNTIYF. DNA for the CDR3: TGTGCCAGCAGCCCCCGCGGGCCATTACAGGGCTCTGGAAACACCATATATTTT.

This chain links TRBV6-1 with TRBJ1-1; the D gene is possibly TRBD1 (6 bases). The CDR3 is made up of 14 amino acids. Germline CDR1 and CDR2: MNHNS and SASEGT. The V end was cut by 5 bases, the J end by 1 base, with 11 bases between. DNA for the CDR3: TGTGCCAGCAGTTTCAGGACAGCGAACACTGAAGCTTTCTTT. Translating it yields CASSFRTANTEAFF.

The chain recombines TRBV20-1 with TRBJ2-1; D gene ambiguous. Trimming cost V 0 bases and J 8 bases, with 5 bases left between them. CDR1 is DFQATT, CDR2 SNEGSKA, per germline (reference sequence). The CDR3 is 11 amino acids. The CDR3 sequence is CSARDHDEQFF. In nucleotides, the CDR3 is TGCAGTGCTAGAGATCATGATGAGCAGTTCTTC.

DNA for the CDR3: TGTGCCAGCTCACCTGCCTTAACGGACAGTCCCTATGGCTACACCTTC. Its translation is CASSPALTDSPYGYTF. The chain joins TRBV18 to TRBJ1-2; D is perhaps TRBD1 (6 bases). CDR1 and CDR2 (germline): KGHSH, LQKENI. The CDR3 consists of 16 residues. Trimming pared 3 bases from V and 4 bases from J, leaving 18 bases between.

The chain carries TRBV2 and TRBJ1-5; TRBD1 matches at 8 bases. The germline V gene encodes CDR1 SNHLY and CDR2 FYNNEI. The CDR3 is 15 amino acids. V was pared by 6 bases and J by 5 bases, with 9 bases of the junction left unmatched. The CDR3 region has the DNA TGTGCCAGCAGCGAGGACAGGGTCGGCGATCAGCCCCAGCATTTT. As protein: CASSEDRVGDQPQHF.

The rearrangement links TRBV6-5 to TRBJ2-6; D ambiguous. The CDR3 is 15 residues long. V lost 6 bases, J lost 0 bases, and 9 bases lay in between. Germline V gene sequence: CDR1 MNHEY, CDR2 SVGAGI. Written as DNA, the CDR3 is TGTGCCAGCAGCCGTCTTGTCTCTGGGGCCAACGTCCTGACTTTC. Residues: CASSRLVSGANVLTF.

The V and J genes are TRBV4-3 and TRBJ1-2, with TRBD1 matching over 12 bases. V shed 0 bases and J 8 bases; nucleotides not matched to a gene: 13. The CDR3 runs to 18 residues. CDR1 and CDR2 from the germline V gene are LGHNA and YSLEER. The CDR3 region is CASSQELPGQGAGWGYTF. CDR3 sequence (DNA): TGCGCCAGCAGCCAAGAACTCCCGGGACAGGGGGCGGGATGGGGCTACACCTTC.

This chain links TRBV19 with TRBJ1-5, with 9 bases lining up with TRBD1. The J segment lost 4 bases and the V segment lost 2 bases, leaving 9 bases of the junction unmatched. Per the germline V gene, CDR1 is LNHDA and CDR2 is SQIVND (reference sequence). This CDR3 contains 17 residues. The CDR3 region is CASSISSTGGGNQPQHF. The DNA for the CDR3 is TGTGCCAGTAGTATAAGCTCGACAGGGGGAGGGAATCAGCCCCAGCATTTT.

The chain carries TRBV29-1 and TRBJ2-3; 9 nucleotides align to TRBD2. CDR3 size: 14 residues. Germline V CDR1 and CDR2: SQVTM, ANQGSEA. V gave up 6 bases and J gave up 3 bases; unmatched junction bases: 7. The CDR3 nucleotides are TGCAGCGTAGCCTCGGGACTAGCTACAGATACGCAGTATTTT. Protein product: CSVASGLATDTQYF.

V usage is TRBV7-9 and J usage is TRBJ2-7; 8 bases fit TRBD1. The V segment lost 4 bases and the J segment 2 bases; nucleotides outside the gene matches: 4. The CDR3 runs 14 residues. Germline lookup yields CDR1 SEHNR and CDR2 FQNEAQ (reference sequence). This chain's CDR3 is CASSSQGVAYEQYF. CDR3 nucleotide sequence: TGTGCCAGCAGCTCACAGGGGGTTGCCTACGAGCAGTACTTC.

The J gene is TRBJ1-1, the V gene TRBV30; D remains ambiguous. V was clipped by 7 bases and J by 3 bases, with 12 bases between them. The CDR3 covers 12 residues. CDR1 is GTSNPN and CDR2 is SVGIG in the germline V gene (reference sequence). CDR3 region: CALTEVYTEAFF. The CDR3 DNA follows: TGTGCCTTGACCGAGGTGTACACTGAAGCTTTCTTT.

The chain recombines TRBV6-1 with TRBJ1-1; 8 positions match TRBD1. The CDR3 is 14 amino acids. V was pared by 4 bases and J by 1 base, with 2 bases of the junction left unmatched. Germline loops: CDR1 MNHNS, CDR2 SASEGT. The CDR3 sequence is CASSAGTGNTEAFF. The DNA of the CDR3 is TGTGCCAGCAGTGCCGGGACAGGGAACACTGAAGCTTTCTTT.

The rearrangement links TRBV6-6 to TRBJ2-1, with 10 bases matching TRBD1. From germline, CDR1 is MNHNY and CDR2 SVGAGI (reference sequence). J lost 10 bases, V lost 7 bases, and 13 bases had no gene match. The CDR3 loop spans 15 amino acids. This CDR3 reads CASTPGQGRAWEQFF. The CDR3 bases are TGTGCCAGCACCCCGGGACAGGGGCGAGCCTGGGAGCAGTTCTTC.

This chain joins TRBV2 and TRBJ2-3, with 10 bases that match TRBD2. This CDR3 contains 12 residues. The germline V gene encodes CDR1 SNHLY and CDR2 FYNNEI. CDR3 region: CASGGVTDTQYF. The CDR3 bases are TGTGCGAGCGGGGGGGTTACAGATACGCAGTATTTT.

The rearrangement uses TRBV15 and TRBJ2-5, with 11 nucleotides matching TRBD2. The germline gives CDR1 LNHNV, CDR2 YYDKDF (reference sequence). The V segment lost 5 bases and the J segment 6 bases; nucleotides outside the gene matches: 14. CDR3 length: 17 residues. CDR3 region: CATSPRSNSGGAQTQYF. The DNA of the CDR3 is TGTGCCACCAGCCCGCGATCCAATAGCGGGGGGGCACAGACCCAGTACTTC.

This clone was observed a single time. This chain's CDR3 is CASSPGSGGSNQPQHF. The CDR3 DNA is TGTGCCAGCTCACCTGGCTCGGGAGGGAGCAATCAGCCCCAGCATTTT. The J gene is TRBJ1-5, the V gene TRBV18; no clear D gene. The CDR3 sequence is 16 residues long. Trimming cost V 3 bases and J 1 base, with 13 bases left between them. Germline V gene sequence: CDR1 KGHSH, CDR2 LQKENI.

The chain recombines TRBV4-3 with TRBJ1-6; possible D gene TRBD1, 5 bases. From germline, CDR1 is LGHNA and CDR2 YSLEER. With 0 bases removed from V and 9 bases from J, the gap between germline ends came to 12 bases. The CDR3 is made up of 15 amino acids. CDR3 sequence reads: CASSQDTGLFSPLHF. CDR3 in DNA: TGCGCCAGCAGCCAAGATACAGGATTGTTTTCACCCCTCCACTTT.

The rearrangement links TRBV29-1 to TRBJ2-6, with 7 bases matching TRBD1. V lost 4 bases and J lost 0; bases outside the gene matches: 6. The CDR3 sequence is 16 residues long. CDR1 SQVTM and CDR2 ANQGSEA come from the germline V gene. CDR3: CSVVGDRISGANVLTF. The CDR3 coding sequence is TGCAGCGTTGTGGGGGACAGAATCTCTGGGGCCAACGTCCTGACTTTC.

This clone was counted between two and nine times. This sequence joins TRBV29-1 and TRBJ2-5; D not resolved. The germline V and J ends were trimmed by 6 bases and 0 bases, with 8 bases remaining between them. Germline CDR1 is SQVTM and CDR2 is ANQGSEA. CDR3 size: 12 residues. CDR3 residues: CSVDIYQETQYF. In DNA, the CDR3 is TGCAGCGTCGACATATACCAAGAGACCCAGTACTTC.

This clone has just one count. In DNA, the CDR3 is TGCGCCAGCAGCCAAGATCATTCGGGGTTGAAGACCCAGTACTTC. Translating it yields CASSQDHSGLKTQYF. V usage is TRBV4-3 and J usage is TRBJ2-5; possible D gene TRBD2, 5 bases. This CDR3 region has 15 residues. The germline CDR1 and CDR2 sequences are LGHNA and YSLEER. Trimming removed 0 bases at V and 6 bases at J, with 14 bases between.